The clone carrying this TCR beta chain has more than one count but fewer than ten. The antigen remains undetermined. TCRdb recomputed calls from the RT-PCR reads with MiXCR, one row per CDR3 protein. The sample yields 630,000 or so distinct CDR3 sequences, 15% to 18% seen once. This record belongs to a study of response to subunit inactivated influenza vaccine. Study outcomes and limitations: Each seasonal flu vaccination may recruit only limited new T cells, authors suggested.

CDR1 and CDR2 (germline): SQVTM, ANQGSEA. The CDR3 is made up of 13 amino acids. V shed 5 bases and J shed 4 bases, with 14 bases lying between them. This TCR derives from a man aged 45-65 years who received an inactivated influenza vaccine. V and J are TRBV29-1 and TRBJ1-1; no clear D gene. The sample was PBMCs from blood, taken 11 to 12 days after vaccination. The DNA of the CDR3 is TGCAGCGTTTTTAAGCCCTCGGGCACTGAAGCTTTCTTT. It translates to CSVFKPSGTEAFF.